This T cell receptor (beta chain) was sequenced for a study of T cells in Graves' hyperthyroidism and ophthalmopathy. V lost 5 bases, J lost 0 bases, and 17 bases lay in between. CDR3 length: 17 amino acids. This clonotype occurred a few times. The TCR beta CDR3 regions underwent amplification using RNA transcripts as the source. HTBI primers were employed in a first-round RT-PCR of the TCR CDR3. TCRdb called the multiplex PCR reads again in MiXCR, with one record for every CDR3 protein. In the table there are about 640,000 distinct CDR3 sequences, less than 45% of which are singletons. The V and J genes are TRBV12-3 or TRBV12-4 and TRBJ1-5; a possible D gene is TRBD1 (5 bases). The clonotype comes from an adult man with Graves' disease, either hyperthyroidism or ophthalmopathy (not recorded which). Sequenced material: peripheral blood or thyroid tissue (not recorded which). Here the CDR3 reads CASSEPRWQGSNQPQHF. CDR3 nucleotide sequence: TGTGCCAGCAGTGAACCCCGGTGGCAGGGTAGCAATCAGCCCCAGCATTTT.